The sequence of this T cell receptor (beta chain) was determined in a study of blood T cell repertoires in COVID-19. Study-wide background: The United States, Italy and Spain provided the acute and convalescent COVID-19 samples. T cells, B-cell-depleted T cells, or PBMCs provided the cDNA or gDNA that served as material.

Sequenced by immunoSEQ multiplex PCR; TCRdb stores in-frame clones only, minus some. The sample includes fewer than 250,000 clones, roughly 85% of them seen just once. The CDR3 loop spans 16 amino acids. Germline V lookup: CDR1 LGHNA, CDR2 YNFKEQ. Trimming removed 3 bases from V and 2 bases from J; junction bases left unmatched: 5. This study enrolled people aged about 18 to 100 from about two dozen US geographic areas. Participants were placed into cohorts based on the clinical history they reported. This clone appeared once. V and J are TRBV4-2 and TRBJ1-3, with 9 bases that match TRBD1. The TCR comes from a woman aged 45-59 years with acute COVID-19. The sample consisted of PBMCs or T cells enriched from blood (not recorded which). CDR3 sequence reads: CASSQSTGGTGNTIYF. The CDR3 DNA is TGTGCCAGCAGCCAGTCTACAGGGGGCACTGGAAACACCATATATTTT.